The 8 T cell receptor beta chains below all came from one sample that was sequenced in a study of blood T cell repertoires in COVID-19. Data came from immunoSEQ multiplex PCR; TCRdb stores just in-frame clones and leaves some out. Altogether 150,000 to 200,000 clones are present, 76% being singletons, with the ten largest covering less than 20%. The sequenced sample consisted of PBMCs or T cells enriched from blood (not recorded which). These receptors originate from a woman in her forties or fifties with acute COVID-19.

The chain joins TRBV4-1 to TRBJ1-1; TRBD1 agrees at 9 bases. The CDR3 covers 17 residues. V lost 7 bases and J lost 1; bases outside the gene matches: 13. CDR1 and CDR2 (germline): MGHRA, YSYEKL. CDR3 nucleotides: TGCGCCAGCACACCCCACCAGACAGGGGGAGGGAACACTGAAGCTTTCTTT. Its translation is CASTPHQTGGGNTEAFF.

The sample holds many counts of this clone. This rearrangement joins TRBV7-9 to TRBJ1-6; D is perhaps TRBD1 (5 bases). The V end was cut by 0 bases, the J end by 10 bases, with 10 bases between. The CDR3 covers 14 residues. The germline gives CDR1 SEHNR, CDR2 FQNEAQ (reference sequence). In DNA form, the CDR3 reads TGTGCCAGCAGCTTAGCGCTGGAGGGGTCACCCCTCCACTTT. Translating gives CASSLALEGSPLHF.

The chain uses TRBV5-6 and TRBJ1-6, with D uncertain. The germline gives CDR1 SGHDT, CDR2 YYEEEE. V shed 0 bases and J shed 7 bases, with 11 bases lying between them. CDR3 length: 15 residues. The CDR3 coding sequence is TGTGCCAGCAGCTTGGTTGAGGGAAAAAATTCACCCCTCCACTTT. It encodes CASSLVEGKNSPLHF. Looking up the rest from reference TRBV5-6 and TRBJ1-6 gives the full variable domain: DAGVTQSPTHLIKTRGQQVTLRCSPKSGHDTVSWYQQALGQGPQFIFQYYEEEERQRGNFPDRFSGHQFPNYSSELNVNALLLGDSALYLCASSLVEGKNSPLHFGNGTRLTVT.

The chain recombines TRBV30 with TRBJ1-4; D possibly corresponds to TRBD1 (6 bases). The germline V gene encodes CDR1 GTSNPN and CDR2 SVGIG (reference sequence). The CDR3 spans 16 residues. Trimming stripped 3 bases from V and 7 bases from J, with 21 bases between. Here the CDR3 reads CAWRPTRAQGREKLFF. The DNA for the CDR3 is TGTGCCTGGAGACCGACCCGTGCACAGGGACGTGAAAAACTGTTTTTT.

The chain employs TRBV7-2 and TRBJ1-1; TRBD1 aligns across 12 bases. The CDR3 is 15 amino acids. J was trimmed by 8 bases and V by 5 bases; bases with no gene match: 9. Germline CDR1 SGHTA, CDR2 FQGNSA. The CDR3 bases are TGTGCCAGCAGCCTCAGGGGACAGGGGGCGAGGGAAGCTTTCTTT. This encodes CASSLRGQGAREAFF.

This clone was recorded at least ten times. This sequence joins TRBV27 and TRBJ2-7; 7 positions match TRBD1. Per germline, CDR1 MNHEY and CDR2 SMNVEV (reference sequence). The CDR3 length is 13 residues. Germline trimming cut 6 bases from V and 4 bases from J; bases unmatched to any gene: 6. In DNA, the CDR3 is TGTGCCAGCAGCCAAAAACAGGGGTACGAGCAGTACGTC. Translating gives CASSQKQGYEQYV.

The table lists this clone with a few counts. CDR3 nucleotide sequence: TGTGCCAGCTCCTTCACCGGCGGGGGAGGGGTGATGAACACTGAAGCTTTCTTT. This translates into CASSFTGGGGVMNTEAFF. J is TRBJ1-1 and V is TRBV18; perhaps TRBD1 as D (5 bases). This CDR3 is built from 18 residues. Germline CDR1 and CDR2: KGHSH and LQKENI. The ends were cut back, 6 bases at V and 0 bases at J, with 23 bases in the middle.

This clone came up a few times. The V gene is TRBV10-1, the J gene TRBJ1-1; possibly TRBD1 for D (5 bases). V was pared by 0 bases and J by 3 bases, with 5 bases between. The CDR3 has 13 amino acids. Germline values: CDR1 WNHNN, CDR2 SYGVQD (reference sequence). The CDR3 region is CASSESGHTEAFF. The CDR3 coding sequence is TGCGCCAGCAGTGAGTCGGGGCACACTGAAGCTTTCTTT.